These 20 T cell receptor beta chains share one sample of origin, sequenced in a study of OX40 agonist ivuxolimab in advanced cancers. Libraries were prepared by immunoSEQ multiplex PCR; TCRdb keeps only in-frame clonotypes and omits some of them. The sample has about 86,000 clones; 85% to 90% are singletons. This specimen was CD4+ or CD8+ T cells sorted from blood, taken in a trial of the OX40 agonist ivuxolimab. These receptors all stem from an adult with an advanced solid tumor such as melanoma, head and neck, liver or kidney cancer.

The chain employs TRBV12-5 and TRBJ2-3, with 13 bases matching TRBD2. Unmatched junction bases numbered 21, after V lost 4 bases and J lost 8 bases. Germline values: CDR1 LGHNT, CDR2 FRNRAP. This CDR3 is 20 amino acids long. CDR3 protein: CASGSSGGTSGAHLSITQYF. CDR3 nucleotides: TGTGCTAGTGGTTCCTCGGGTGGGACTAGCGGGGCGCACCTCTCCATTACGCAGTATTTT.

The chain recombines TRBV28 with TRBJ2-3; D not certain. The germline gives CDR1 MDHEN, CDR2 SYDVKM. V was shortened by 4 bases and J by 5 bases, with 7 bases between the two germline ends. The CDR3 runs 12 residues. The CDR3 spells CASSSQIDTQYF. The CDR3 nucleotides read TGTGCCAGCAGTTCTCAGATAGATACGCAGTATTTT.

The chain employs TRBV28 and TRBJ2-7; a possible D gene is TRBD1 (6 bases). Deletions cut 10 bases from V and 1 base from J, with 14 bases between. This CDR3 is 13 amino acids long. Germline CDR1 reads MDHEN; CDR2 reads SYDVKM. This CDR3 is CATFRGASYEQYF. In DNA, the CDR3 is TGTGCCACGTTCAGGGGCGCTTCCTACGAGCAGTACTTC. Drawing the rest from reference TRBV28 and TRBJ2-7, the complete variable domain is DVKVTQSSRYLVKRTGEKVFLECVQDMDHENMFWYRQDPGLGLRLIYFSYDVKMKEKGDIPEGYSVSREKKERFSLILESASTNQTSMYLCATFRGASYEQYFGPGTRLTVT.

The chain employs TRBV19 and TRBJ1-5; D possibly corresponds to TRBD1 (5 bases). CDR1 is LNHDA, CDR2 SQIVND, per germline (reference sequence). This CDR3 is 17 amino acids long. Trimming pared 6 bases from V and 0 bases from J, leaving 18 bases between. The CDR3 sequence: CASSISDQGYSNQPQHF. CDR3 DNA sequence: TGTGCCAGTAGCATCTCGGACCAGGGCTATAGCAATCAGCCCCAGCATTTT.

Here the CDR3 reads CASSRWDLKGDTQYF. The CDR3 DNA sequence: TGTGCCAGCAGTCGATGGGACCTCAAAGGGGATACGCAGTATTTT. The rearrangement uses TRBV27 and TRBJ2-3, with D perhaps assigned TRBD1 or TRBD2 (5 bases each). Trimming took 5 bases from V and 6 from J, leaving 18 bases between them. Germline V gives CDR1 MNHEY, CDR2 SMNVEV (reference sequence). The CDR3 loop spans 15 amino acids.

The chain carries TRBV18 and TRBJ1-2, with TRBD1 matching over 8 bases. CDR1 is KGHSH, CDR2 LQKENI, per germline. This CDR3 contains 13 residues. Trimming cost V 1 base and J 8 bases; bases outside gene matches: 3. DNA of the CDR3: TGTGCCAGCTCACCACAGACAGGGGACGGCTACACCTTC. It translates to CASSPQTGDGYTF.

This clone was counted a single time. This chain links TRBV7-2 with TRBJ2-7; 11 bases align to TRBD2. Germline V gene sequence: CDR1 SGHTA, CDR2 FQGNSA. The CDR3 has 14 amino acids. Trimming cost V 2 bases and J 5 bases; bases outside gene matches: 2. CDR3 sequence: CASSLLAGGHEQYF. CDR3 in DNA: TGTGCCAGCAGCTTACTAGCGGGAGGCCACGAGCAGTACTTC.

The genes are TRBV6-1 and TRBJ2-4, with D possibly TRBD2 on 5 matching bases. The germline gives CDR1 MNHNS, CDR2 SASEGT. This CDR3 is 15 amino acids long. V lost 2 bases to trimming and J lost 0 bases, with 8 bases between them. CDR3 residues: CASSEFGVAKNIQYF. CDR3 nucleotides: TGTGCCAGCAGTGAATTCGGGGTAGCCAAAAACATTCAGTACTTC.

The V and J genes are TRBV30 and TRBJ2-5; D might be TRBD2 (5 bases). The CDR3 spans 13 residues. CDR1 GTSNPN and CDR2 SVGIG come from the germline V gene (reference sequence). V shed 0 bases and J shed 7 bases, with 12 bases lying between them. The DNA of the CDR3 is TGTGCCTGGAGTGTACAGAGGGAAGGGACCCAGTACTTC. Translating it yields CAWSVQREGTQYF.

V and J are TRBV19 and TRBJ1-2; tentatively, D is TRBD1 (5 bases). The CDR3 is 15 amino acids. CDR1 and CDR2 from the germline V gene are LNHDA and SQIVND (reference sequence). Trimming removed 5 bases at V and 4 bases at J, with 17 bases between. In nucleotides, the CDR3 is TGTGCCAGTAGTTCCTCGGGACCGAGCGCCTATGGCTACACCTTC. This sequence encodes CASSSSGPSAYGYTF.

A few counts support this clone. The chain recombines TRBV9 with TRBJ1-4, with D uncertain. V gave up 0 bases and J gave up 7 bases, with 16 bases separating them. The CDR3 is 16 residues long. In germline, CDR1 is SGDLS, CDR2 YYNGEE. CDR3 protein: CASSVANGLVGEKLFF. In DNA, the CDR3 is TGTGCCAGCAGCGTAGCCAATGGACTTGTGGGTGAAAAACTGTTTTTT.

This chain's CDR3 is CASRRRQGDGYTF. The CDR3 region has the DNA TGTGCCAGCAGGCGCCGACAGGGAGATGGCTACACCTTC. The chain is built from TRBV6-5 and TRBJ1-2; 7 bases match TRBD1. Trimming at V came to 6 bases and at J to 6 bases, leaving 7 bases not matched to a gene. CDR1 is MNHEY, CDR2 SVGAGI, per germline. The CDR3 extends over 13 amino acids.

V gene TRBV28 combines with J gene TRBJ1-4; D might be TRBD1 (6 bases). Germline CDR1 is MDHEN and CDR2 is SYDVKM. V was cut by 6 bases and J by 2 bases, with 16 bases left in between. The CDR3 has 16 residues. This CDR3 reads CASRTFRGGTNEKLFF. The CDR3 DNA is TGTGCCAGCAGAACGTTTAGGGGGGGGACTAATGAAAAACTGTTTTTT.

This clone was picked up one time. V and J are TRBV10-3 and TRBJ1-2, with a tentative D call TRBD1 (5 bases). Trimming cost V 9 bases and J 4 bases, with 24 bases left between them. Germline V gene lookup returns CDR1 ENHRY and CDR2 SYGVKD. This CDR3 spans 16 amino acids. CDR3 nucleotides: TGTGCCATAACCTACGGACGAGGGGTCGGGCTCTATGGCTACACCTTC. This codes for CAITYGRGVGLYGYTF.

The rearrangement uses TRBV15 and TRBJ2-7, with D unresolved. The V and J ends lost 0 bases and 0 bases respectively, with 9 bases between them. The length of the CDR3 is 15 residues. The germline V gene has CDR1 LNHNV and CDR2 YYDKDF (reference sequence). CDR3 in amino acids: CATSREDGYSYEQYF. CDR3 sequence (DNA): TGTGCCACCAGCAGAGAGGACGGATACTCCTACGAGCAGTACTTC. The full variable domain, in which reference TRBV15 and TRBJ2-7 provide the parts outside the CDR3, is DAMVIQNPRYQVTQFGKPVTLSCSQTLNHNVMYWYQQKSSQAPKLLFHYYDKDFNNEADTPDNFQSRRPNTSFCFLDIRSPGLGDTAMYLCATSREDGYSYEQYFGPGTRLTVT.

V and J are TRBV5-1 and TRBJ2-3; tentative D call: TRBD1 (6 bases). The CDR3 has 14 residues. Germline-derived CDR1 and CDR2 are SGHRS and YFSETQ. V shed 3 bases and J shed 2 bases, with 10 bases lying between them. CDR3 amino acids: CASSSGDSTDTQYF. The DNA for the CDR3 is TGCGCCAGCAGCTCAGGGGATTCCACAGATACGCAGTATTTT.

The CDR3 DNA reads TGTGCCAGCACCCGGGGGGAGTTGAACACTGAAGCTTTCTTT. Its translation is CASTRGELNTEAFF. The genes are TRBV7-8 and TRBJ1-1, with D possibly matching TRBD1 (5 bases). This CDR3 comprises 14 residues. V was shortened by 7 bases and J by 0 bases, with 12 bases between the two germline ends. The V gene's germline CDR1 is SGHVS and CDR2 FQNEAQ.

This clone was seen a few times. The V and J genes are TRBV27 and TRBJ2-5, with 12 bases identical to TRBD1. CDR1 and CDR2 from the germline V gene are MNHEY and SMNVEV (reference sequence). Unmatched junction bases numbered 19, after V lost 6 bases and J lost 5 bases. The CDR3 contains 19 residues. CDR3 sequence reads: CASSTLAWGTGGTTETQYF. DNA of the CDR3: TGTGCCAGCAGCACCTTGGCATGGGGGACAGGGGGCACTACGGAGACCCAGTACTTC.

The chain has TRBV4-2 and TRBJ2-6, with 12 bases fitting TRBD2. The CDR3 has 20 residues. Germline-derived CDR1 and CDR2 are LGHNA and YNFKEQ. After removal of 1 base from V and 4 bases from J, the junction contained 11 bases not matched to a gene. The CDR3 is CASSQVRLAGGRFGANVLTF. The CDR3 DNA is TGTGCCAGCAGCCAAGTCCGGCTAGCGGGGGGGCGATTCGGGGCCAACGTCCTGACTTTC.

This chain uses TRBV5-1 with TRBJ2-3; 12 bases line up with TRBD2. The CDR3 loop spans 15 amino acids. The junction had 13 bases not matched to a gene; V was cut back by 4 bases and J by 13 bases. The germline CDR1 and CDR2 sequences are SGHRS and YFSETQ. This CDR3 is CASSTTPSGRAKKYF. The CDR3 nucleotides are TGCGCCAGCAGCACCACCCCTAGCGGGAGGGCCAAGAAGTATTTT.